This T cell receptor beta chain was captured in a study of T cells in Graves' hyperthyroidism and ophthalmopathy. The CDR3 has 17 amino acids. The germline V gene has CDR1 MGHRA and CDR2 YSYEKL. The V and J ends lost 6 bases and 5 bases, in that order; junction bases with no gene match: 14. Amplification of TCR beta CDR3 regions was performed using RNA transcripts as template. Researchers ran a first-round RT-PCR on the TCR CDR3 using the HTBI primer set. TCRdb itself ran the multiplex PCR reads through MiXCR, one entry per CDR3 protein. The sample includes around 350,000 distinct CDR3 sequences, 17% seen only once; the top ten take almost 35%.

The sample taken for sequencing was blood. This TCR came from a woman under 40 with Graves' hyperthyroidism that later progressed to Graves' ophthalmopathy. The chain has TRBV4-1 and TRBJ1-5, with TRBD1 matching 9 bases. DNA for the CDR3: TGCGCCAGCAGGAAAGTATTCTCCGGGACAGGGCATCAGCCCCAGCATTTT. Amino acid sequence: CASRKVFSGTGHQPQHF.